The sequence of this TCR beta chain was determined in a study of shared clonotypes between healthy human individuals. Turning to the study itself: Plates per donor: three CD4 naive, three CD4 memory, two CD8 naive, one CD8 memory. Study-wide results and limits: A reduction in generation probabilities was seen for non-shared clonotypes relative to those shared by all four donors.

Trimming removed 0 bases from V and 2 bases from J; junction bases left unmatched: 3. The CDR3 runs to 16 residues. In germline, CDR1 is SGHAT, CDR2 FQNNGV. The repertoire was sequenced with immunoSEQ multiplex PCR; TCRdb's copy has only in-frame clones and lacks some. This table has 600,000 to 750,000 clones, over 60% appearing once. This clone came up many times. What it binds is unknown. Sequencing used memory CD4+ T cells sorted from blood. Regarding subset: CD45RA-negative fraction. This clonotype was obtained from a woman in her thirties in good health. The J gene is TRBJ2-2, the V gene TRBV11-2; TRBD2 matches at 7 bases. This CDR3 is CASSLEQAGNTGELFF. Written as DNA, the CDR3 is TGTGCCAGCAGCTTAGAACAAGCGGGAAACACCGGGGAGCTGTTTTTT. The full variable domain, in which reference TRBV11-2 and TRBJ2-2 provide the parts outside the CDR3, is EAGVAQSPRYKIIEKRQSVAFWCNPISGHATLYWYQQILGQGPKLLIQFQNNGVVDDSQLPKDRFSAERLKGVDSTLKIQPAKLEDSAVYLCASSLEQAGNTGELFFGEGSRLTVL.